Presented here are 24 T cell receptor beta chains from one specimen sequenced in a study of T cells in Graves' hyperthyroidism and ophthalmopathy. The CDR3 regions of TCR beta were amplified from RNA transcripts. A set of HTBI primers served as the primers for a first-round RT-PCR of the TCR CDR3. One entry per CDR3 protein, called by TCRdb with MiXCR from the multiplex PCR reads. The sample has 550,000 to 800,000 distinct CDR3 sequences; over 15% are singletons. Specimen: blood. The receptors come from a man aged 18 to 30 with Graves' hyperthyroidism.

This clonotype showed up many times. This rearrangement joins TRBV11-3 to TRBJ1-1; a weak D match, TRBD1 (5 bases). Trimming stripped 4 bases from V and 2 bases from J, with 11 bases between. The CDR3 covers 14 residues. Looked up from germline, CDR1 is SGHNT and CDR2 is YENEEA. CDR3 sequence: CASSSEGRNTEAFF. CDR3 coding DNA: TGTGCCAGCAGCTCGGAGGGACGCAACACTGAAGCTTTCTTT.

As concerns this clonotype: Relative to the germline gene, one junction end is altered; a read error may explain this. This chain connects TRBV11-2 to TRBJ2-1, with D possibly matching TRBD1 (5 bases). Germline loops: CDR1 SGHAT, CDR2 FQNNGV. This CDR3 contains 15 residues. CDR3 sequence reads: CASSLVTVSYNERFF. CDR3 coding DNA: TGTGCCAGCAGCTTAGTGACAGTCTCCTACAATGAGCGGTTCTTC.

This clonotype was detected a few times. The V gene is TRBV20-1, the J gene TRBJ2-1; 8 bases align to TRBD2. The CDR3 runs to 14 residues. Germline V gene lookup returns CDR1 DFQATT and CDR2 SNEGSKA (reference sequence). J lost 8 bases, V lost 0 bases, and 6 bases had no gene match. For the CDR3, the DNA is TGCAGTGCTAGAGAAACGGGAGGGAAGGATGAGCAGTTCTTC. Translated, it gives CSARETGGKDEQFF.

The V and J genes are TRBV30 and TRBJ2-7; D may be TRBD1 (5 bases). The V gene's germline CDR1 is GTSNPN and CDR2 SVGIG (reference sequence). V shed 4 bases and J shed 4 bases, with 11 bases lying between them. This CDR3 is built from 12 residues. The CDR3 bases are TGTGCCTGGAATCAGGGATGGTACGAGCAGTACTTC. This translates into CAWNQGWYEQYF.

This clonotype has a count of ten or more. This rearrangement joins TRBV28 to TRBJ1-6, with D unclear. With 5 bases removed from V and 5 bases from J, the gap between germline ends came to 16 bases. CDR1 and CDR2 (germline): MDHEN, SYDVKM. This CDR3 spans 16 amino acids. CDR3 bases: TGTGCCAGCAGTACCTTGGGCGGTACGGATAATTCACCCCTCCACTTT. This codes for CASSTLGGTDNSPLHF.

V and J are TRBV18 and TRBJ1-5; TRBD1 is a possible D gene (5 bases). Per germline, CDR1 KGHSH and CDR2 LQKENI. V lost 9 bases to trimming and J lost 7 bases, with 19 bases between them. The CDR3 contains 14 residues. The CDR3 loop is CASSPIRDRQPQHF. The CDR3, as DNA: TGTGCCAGTTCCCCTATCAGGGATCGGCAGCCCCAGCATTTT.

To note about this clonotype: This may come from a read error, since a much larger clone is one base off. The chain is built from TRBV6-5 and TRBJ2-3, with TRBD1 identical over 11 bases. Germline assignment: CDR1 MNHEY and CDR2 SVGAGI. This CDR3 is 17 amino acids long. The CDR3 DNA follows: TGTGCCGGCAGTACTCGAATGGGACAGGGGGTAGGTGATACGCAGTATTTT. This translates into CAGSTRMGQGVGDTQYF.

The chain has TRBV27 and TRBJ2-7, with 8 bases aligning to TRBD2. Unmatched junction bases numbered 8, after V lost 7 bases and J lost 3 bases. The CDR3 runs 14 residues. Germline V lookup: CDR1 MNHEY, CDR2 SMNVEV (reference sequence). CDR3 bases: TGTGCCAGCACCTCAGGGGCGGGAGGCTACGAGCAGTACTTC. Its protein product is CASTSGAGGYEQYF.

This clonotype has only a few counts. The chain's CDR3 is CAISASRTAKDTQYF. CDR3 nucleotide sequence: TGTGCCATCAGCGCCTCAAGGACGGCCAAGGATACGCAGTATTTT. The rearrangement uses TRBV10-3 and TRBJ2-3; D uncertain. The CDR3 is 15 residues long. Deletions cut 6 bases from V and 6 bases from J, with 19 bases between. In germline, CDR1 is ENHRY, CDR2 SYGVKD.

This clonotype has at least ten counts. J is TRBJ2-1 and V is TRBV6-5, with D possibly matching TRBD1 (6 bases). The V and J ends lost 0 bases and 2 bases respectively, with 23 bases between them. The CDR3 covers 20 residues. Germline assignment: CDR1 MNHEY and CDR2 SVGAGI. The CDR3 loop is CASSYSNLGTGRLPYNEQFF. CDR3 nucleotides: TGTGCCAGCAGTTACTCGAATCTGGGTACAGGGCGATTACCCTACAATGAGCAGTTCTTC.

This clonotype was seen more than once but under ten times. The chain couples TRBV5-1 to TRBJ1-1; D may be TRBD1 (6 bases). Trimming stripped 3 bases from V and 6 bases from J, with 12 bases between. Germline V gene lookup returns CDR1 SGHRS and CDR2 YFSETQ. The CDR3 has 13 residues. The CDR3 loop is CASSSLRGPEAFF. The CDR3, as DNA: TGCGCCAGCAGCTCCCTTCGGGGGCCTGAAGCTTTCTTT.

This clonotype came up a few times. The chain uses TRBV20-1 and TRBJ2-1; 8 bases map to TRBD2. The V gene's germline CDR1 is DFQATT and CDR2 SNEGSKA (reference sequence). The J segment lost 8 bases and the V segment lost 2 bases, leaving 14 bases of the junction unmatched. The CDR3 totals 16 residues. CDR3 bases: TGCAGTGCTAGACAACCCGGGACTAGATTTATGGATGAGCAGTTCTTC. It codes for CSARQPGTRFMDEQFF.

This clonotype has more than one count but fewer than ten. The V gene is TRBV20-1, the J gene TRBJ2-1; a possible D gene is TRBD1 (5 bases). Trimming took off 5 bases at V and 5 bases at J, with 16 bases between the two ends. Germline assignment: CDR1 DFQATT and CDR2 SNEGSKA (reference sequence). The CDR3 totals 14 residues. The CDR3 spells CSALLQVPDNEQFF. CDR3 DNA: TGCAGTGCTCTTCTACAGGTACCGGACAATGAGCAGTTCTTC.

This clonotype was observed many times. This rearrangement joins TRBV2 to TRBJ2-3; 8 bases are shared with TRBD2. J lost 4 bases, V lost 4 bases, and 4 bases had no gene match. This CDR3 comprises 14 residues. Germline assignment: CDR1 SNHLY and CDR2 FYNNEI. The CDR3 is CASSVAGGPDTQYF. The CDR3 DNA reads TGTGCCAGCAGTGTGGCGGGAGGTCCAGATACGCAGTATTTT.

This clonotype came up a few times. The chain is built from TRBV27 and TRBJ2-7, with D maybe TRBD2 (6 bases). The CDR3 covers 13 residues. Trimming shortened V by 9 bases and J by 6 bases, and 18 bases separated the two germline ends. CDR1 is MNHEY, CDR2 SMNVEV, per germline (reference sequence). CDR3 sequence: CASTDPGEREQYF. DNA of the CDR3: TGTGCCAGTACTGACCCGGGGGAGCGCGAGCAGTACTTC.

In its sample, this clonotype was seen many times. V usage is TRBV12-3 or TRBV12-4 and J usage is TRBJ1-2, with D perhaps TRBD1 (5 bases). This CDR3 has 15 residues. V shed 2 bases and J shed 4 bases, with 14 bases lying between them. CDR3 residues: CASSLTPQGGYGYTF. DNA of the CDR3: TGTGCCAGCAGTTTAACACCCCAGGGTGGCTATGGCTACACCTTC.

This chain connects TRBV7-3 to TRBJ2-7, with unresolved D. Between the trimmed V and J ends, which lost 2 bases and 2 bases, there was a span of 13 bases. Germline CDR1 is SGHTA and CDR2 is FQGTGA. This CDR3 has 15 amino acids. For the CDR3, the DNA is TGTGCCAGCAGCTTATGGTCGGGTAGCCCCTACGAGCAGTACTTC. Translation: CASSLWSGSPYEQYF.

Worth noting for this clonotype: Being one base from a much bigger clone, this may be a read error. The chain couples TRBV7-2 to TRBJ2-7; 8 bases fit TRBD2. The CDR3 is made up of 14 amino acids. Germline V gene data show CDR1 as SGHTA and CDR2 as FQGNSA. Losses at the gene ends were 1 base for V and 2 bases for J; bases not matched to a gene: 1. CDR3 sequence reads: CASSLGLAPYEQYF. CDR3 in DNA: TGTGCCAGCAGCTTAGGACTAGCGCCCTACGAGCAGTACTTC.

V is TRBV19 and J is TRBJ2-1; D call uncertain. The CDR3 sequence is 13 residues long. Germline-derived CDR1 and CDR2 are LNHDA and SQIVND (reference sequence). Trimming removed 7 bases at V and 4 bases at J, with 11 bases between. This CDR3 is CASTPRSYNEQFF. CDR3 coding DNA: TGTGCCAGTACCCCTCGAAGTTACAATGAGCAGTTCTTC.

This clonotype came up many times. V usage is TRBV7-9 and J usage is TRBJ1-1; maybe TRBD1 (5 bases). Germline-derived CDR1 and CDR2 are SEHNR and FQNEAQ (reference sequence). The CDR3 has 14 residues. V lost 2 bases to trimming and J lost 4 bases, with 11 bases between them. CDR3 residues: CASSLKGIGTEAFF. As DNA, the CDR3 is TGTGCCAGCAGCTTAAAGGGGATTGGCACTGAAGCTTTCTTT. Drawing the rest from reference TRBV7-9 and TRBJ1-1, the complete variable domain is DTGVSQNPRHKITKRGQNVTFRCDPISEHNRLYWYRQTLGQGPEFLTYFQNEAQLEKSRLLSDRFSAERPKGSFSTLEIQRTEQGDSAMYLCASSLKGIGTEAFFGQGTRLTVV.

This clonotype showed up many times. This chain joins TRBV7-8 and TRBJ2-5; 7 nucleotides match TRBD2. CDR3 length equals 14 residues. Germline loops: CDR1 SGHVS, CDR2 FQNEAQ. V lost 3 bases to trimming and J lost 4 bases; unmatched junction nucleotides: 5. In DNA, the CDR3 is TGTGCCAGCAGCTTTAAGGCTAGCGGAGAGACCCAGTACTTC. Residues: CASSFKASGETQYF.

The gene calls are TRBV6-9 and TRBJ2-2; possible D gene TRBD1, 5 bases. V shed 4 bases and J shed 5 bases, with 14 bases lying between them. CDR1 and CDR2 (germline): MNHGY, SVAAGI. There are 15 residues in the CDR3. The CDR3 bases are TGTGCCAGCAGTTCGGCAGGGTACGGTACCGGGGAGCTGTTTTTT. It translates to CASSSAGYGTGELFF.

In this sample, this clonotype turned up many times. This chain connects TRBV6-2 or TRBV6-3 to TRBJ2-2; D unclear. CDR1 is MNHEY and CDR2 is SVGEGT in the germline V gene. This CDR3 has 17 residues. V shed 4 bases and J shed 1 base, with 16 bases lying between them. Here the CDR3 reads CASSWTPIGQNTGELFF. The CDR3 DNA is TGTGCCAGCAGTTGGACCCCCATCGGGCAGAACACCGGGGAGCTGTTTTTT.

This clonotype was found many times. The CDR3 loop reads CASSLHLSARGVNYEQYF. For the CDR3, the DNA is TGTGCCAGCAGTTTACATTTGTCCGCCCGGGGTGTTAACTACGAGCAGTACTTC. V and J are TRBV28 and TRBJ2-7; tentative D call: TRBD2 (5 bases). The V gene lost 2 bases and the J gene lost 3 bases, with 23 bases spanning the gap. This CDR3 is 18 amino acids long. From germline, CDR1 is MDHEN and CDR2 SYDVKM.